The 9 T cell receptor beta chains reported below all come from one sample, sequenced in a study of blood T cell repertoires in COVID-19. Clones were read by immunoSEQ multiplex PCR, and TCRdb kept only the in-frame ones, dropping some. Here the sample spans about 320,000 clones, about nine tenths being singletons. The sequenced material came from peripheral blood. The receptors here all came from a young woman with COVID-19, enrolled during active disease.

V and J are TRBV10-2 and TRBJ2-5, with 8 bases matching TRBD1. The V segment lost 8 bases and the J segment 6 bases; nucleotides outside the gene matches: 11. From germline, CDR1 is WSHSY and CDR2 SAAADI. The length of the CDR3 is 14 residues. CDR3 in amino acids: CASAPTRTGKTQYF. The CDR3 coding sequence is TGCGCCAGCGCCCCGACACGGACAGGGAAGACCCAGTACTTC.

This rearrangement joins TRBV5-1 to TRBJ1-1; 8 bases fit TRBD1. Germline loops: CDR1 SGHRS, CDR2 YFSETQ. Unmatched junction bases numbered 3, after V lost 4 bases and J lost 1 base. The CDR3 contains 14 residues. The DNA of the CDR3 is TGCGCCAGCAGCGACAGGGGTAAGAACACTGAAGCTTTCTTT. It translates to CASSDRGKNTEAFF.

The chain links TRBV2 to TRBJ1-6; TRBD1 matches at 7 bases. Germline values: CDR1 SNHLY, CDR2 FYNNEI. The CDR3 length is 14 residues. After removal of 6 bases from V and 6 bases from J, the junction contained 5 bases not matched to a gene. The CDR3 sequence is CASSAGGRNSPLHF. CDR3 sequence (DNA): TGTGCCAGCAGCGCAGGGGGTCGTAATTCACCCCTCCACTTT.

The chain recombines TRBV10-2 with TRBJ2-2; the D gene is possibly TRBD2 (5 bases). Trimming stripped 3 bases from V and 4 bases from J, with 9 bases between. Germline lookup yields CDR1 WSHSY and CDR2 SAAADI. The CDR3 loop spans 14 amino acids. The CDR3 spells CASSDSGFTGELFF. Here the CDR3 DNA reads TGCGCCAGCAGTGACTCGGGATTCACCGGGGAGCTGTTTTTT.

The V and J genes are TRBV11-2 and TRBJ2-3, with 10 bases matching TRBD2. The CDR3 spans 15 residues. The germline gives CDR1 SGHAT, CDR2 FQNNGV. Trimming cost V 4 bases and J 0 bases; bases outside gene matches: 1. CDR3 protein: CASSSSGGSTDTQYF. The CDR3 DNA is TGTGCCAGCAGCTCTAGCGGGGGTAGCACAGATACGCAGTATTTT.

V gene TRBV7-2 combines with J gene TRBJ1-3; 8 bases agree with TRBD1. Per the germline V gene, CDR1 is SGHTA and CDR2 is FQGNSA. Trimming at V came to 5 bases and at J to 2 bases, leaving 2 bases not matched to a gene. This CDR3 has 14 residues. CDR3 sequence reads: CASSRTGPGNTIYF. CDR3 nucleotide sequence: TGTGCCAGCAGCCGGACAGGGCCTGGAAACACCATATATTTT.

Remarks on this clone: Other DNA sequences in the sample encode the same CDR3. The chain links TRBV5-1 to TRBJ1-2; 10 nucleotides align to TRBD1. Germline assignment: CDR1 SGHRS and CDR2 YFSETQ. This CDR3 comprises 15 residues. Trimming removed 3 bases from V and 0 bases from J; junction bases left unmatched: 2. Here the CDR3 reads CASSSGQGANYGYTF. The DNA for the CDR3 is TGCGCCAGCAGCTCTGGACAGGGGGCTAACTATGGCTACACCTTC.

The CDR3 region has the DNA TGTGCCAGCAGCCGGGACAGACCCACTGAAGCTTTCTTT. Its translation: CASSRDRPTEAFF. The chain uses TRBV7-9 and TRBJ1-1; 7 nucleotides match TRBD1. V lost 5 bases, J lost 4 bases, and 4 bases stayed unmatched. The CDR3 length is 13 residues. From germline, CDR1 is SEHNR and CDR2 FQNEAQ (reference sequence).

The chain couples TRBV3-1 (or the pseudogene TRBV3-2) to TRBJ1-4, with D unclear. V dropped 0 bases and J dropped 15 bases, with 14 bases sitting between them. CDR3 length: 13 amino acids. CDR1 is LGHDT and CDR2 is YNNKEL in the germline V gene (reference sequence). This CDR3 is CASSQELTGSLFF. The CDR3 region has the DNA TGTGCCAGCAGCCAAGAATTAACCGGGTCCTTGTTTTTT.